A selection of T cell receptor beta chains follows, all from one sample in a study of blood T cells in healthy people across ages. One entry per CDR3 protein, called by TCRdb with MiXCR from the 5' RACE reads. The table has 1.5 million to 2 million distinct CDR3 sequences, about 31% seen once; the top ten hold over 9%. Input material: blood. These TCRs come from a woman aged 25 to 39 in good health. Both conserved end residues are part of each CDR3. Fields, in order: J gene, CDR3 length, V gene, clone size, D gene, CDR3 DNA, CDR3 protein. The D gene is left open where the match is weak. The listing skips clone size in some rows; elsewhere it reads once, few, many or a size class.

TRBJ1-5 | 13 | TRBV7-2 | . | . | TGTGCCAGCAGCACCGGACAGAATCAGCCCCAGCATTTT | CASSTGQNQPQHF
TRBJ2-7 | 12 | TRBV13 | many | . | TGTGCCAGCAGCTTAACACGGTACGAGCAGTACTTC | CASSLTRYEQYF
TRBJ2-7 | 14 | TRBV7-7 | few | . | TGTGCCAGCAGCCCTGTGCAGGGGACCTACGAGCAGTACTTC | CASSPVQGTYEQYF
TRBJ2-1 | 15 | TRBV27 | few | TRBD2 | TGTGCCAGCACACCTAGCGGGGGGAGAAACAATGAGCAGTTCTTC | CASTPSGGRNNEQFF
TRBJ2-3 | 16 | TRBV7-9 | . | TRBD2 | TGTGCCAGCAGCCCGACCGGGACTAGCGGCACAGATACGCAGTATTTT | CASSPTGTSGTDTQYF
TRBJ2-7 | 16 | TRBV12-3/TRBV12-4 | few | . | TGTGCCAGCAGTTTAGATGAGACGAGAACCTACTACGAGCAGTACTTC | CASSLDETRTYYEQYF
TRBJ2-5 | 14 | TRBV20-1 | few | TRBD2 | TGCAGTGCTCCTCCTCTGACTAGCGAAGAGACCCAGTACTTC | CSAPPLTSEETQYF
TRBJ2-1 | 13 | TRBV4-2 | few | . | TGTGCCAGCAGCCAAGGGGTCAGTATTGAGCAGTTCTTC | CASSQGVSIEQFF
TRBJ1-6 | 14 | TRBV4-1 | . | . | TGCGCCAGCAGCCAACTGGACAGCAATTCACCCCTCCACTTT | CASSQLDSNSPLHF
TRBJ1-1 | 13 | TRBV7-3 | . | TRBD1 | TGTGCCAGCGGCTCGACAGGGGGCACTGAAGCTTTCTTT | CASGSTGGTEAFF
TRBJ2-5 | 13 | TRBV6-2/TRBV6-3 | few | TRBD2 | TGTGCCAGCGGAAGCGGGGAGTCCGGGACCCAGTACTTC | CASGSGESGTQYF
TRBJ2-1 | 15 | TRBV7-9 | . | . | TGTGCCAGCAGCCTACCTTGGGAAACCTACAATGAGCAGTTCTTC | CASSLPWETYNEQFF
TRBJ2-7 | 9 | TRBV20-1 | . | . | TGCAGTGCGAGCAAGTTGCAGTACTTC | CSASKLQYF
TRBJ1-5 | 15 | TRBV6-1 | . | . | TGTGCCAGCAGTGAACAAAGCCAGTCCAATCAGCCCCAGCATTTT | CASSEQSQSNQPQHF
TRBJ2-5 | 16 | TRBV12-3/TRBV12-4 | few | . | TGTGCCAGCAGTTTAGCGGGACATTCAAAGCAAGAGACCCAGTACTTC | CASSLAGHSKQETQYF
TRBJ2-3 | 14 | TRBV20-1 | . | . | TGCAGTGCCCGGCTGTCCCCCAGCGCAGATACGCAGTATTTT | CSARLSPSADTQYF
TRBJ1-1 | 15 | TRBV6-6 | . | . | TGTGCCAGCAGTTACTCGCGGCCTTCCTACACTGAAGCTTTCTTT | CASSYSRPSYTEAFF
TRBJ2-2 | 16 | TRBV7-9 | once | . | TGTGCCAGCAGCTCAGCAGGGGGGAGTCGAACGCAGGAGCTGTTTTTT | CASSSAGGSRTQELFF
TRBJ2-7 | 14 | TRBV15 | . | . | TGTGCCACCAGCACCCGACGGGAAACCTACGAGCAGTACTTC | CATSTRRETYEQYF
TRBJ2-1 | 11 | TRBV29-1 | few | . | TGCAGCTATCCCCAGGTTAGGGTGCAGTTCTTC | CSYPQVRVQFF
TRBJ1-1 | 15 | TRBV11-2 | . | . | TGTGCCGGCAGCTTAGTCGGAGGAGTGAACACTGAAGCTTTCTTT | CAGSLVGGVNTEAFF
TRBJ2-1 | 16 | TRBV9 | . | TRBD1 | TGTGCCAGCAGCGTTCGGACAGGGGGAAAGGACAATGAGCAGTTCTTC | CASSVRTGGKDNEQFF
TRBJ2-3 | 16 | TRBV12-3/TRBV12-4 | . | . | TGTGCCAGCAGTTACTCCCAAGGAATAGCAACAGATACGCAGTATTTT | CASSYSQGIATDTQYF
TRBJ2-5 | 13 | TRBV5-6 | many | . | TGTGCCAGCAGCGGGGGTATTGGGGAGACCCAGTACTTC | CASSGGIGETQYF
TRBJ2-7 | 15 | TRBV20-1 | . | TRBD2 | TGCAGTGCTAGAGGGGTGACTAGCGGAAACTACGAGCAGTACTTC | CSARGVTSGNYEQYF
TRBJ2-7 | 14 | TRBV10-3 | few | TRBD2 | TGTGCCACCTCACTAGCGGGAGGGCTCGGCGAGCAGTACTTC | CATSLAGGLGEQYF
TRBJ2-1 | 14 | TRBV6-1 | few | TRBD2 | TGTGCCAGCAGTTCGGGGGAGGGGTACAATGAGCAGTTCTTC | CASSSGEGYNEQFF
TRBJ2-1 | 19 | TRBV20-1 | once | TRBD2 | TGCAGTGCTACCTCCCGACTAGCGGGCGACTTTAGCTCCTACAATGAGCAGTTCTTC | CSATSRLAGDFSSYNEQFF
TRBJ2-1 | 16 | TRBV29-1 | . | TRBD2 | TGCAGCGTTGAAGATCAGGAGACTAGCGGTTACAATGAGCAGTTCTTC | CSVEDQETSGYNEQFF
TRBJ2-7 | 17 | TRBV6-5 | . | TRBD1 | TGTGCCAGCAGTTCTGGGACAGCGCGGATCACGGAAGACGAGCAGTACTTC | CASSSGTARITEDEQYF
TRBJ1-5 | 12 | TRBV20-1 | few | . | TGCAGTGCTAGAGTCAGGGACCAGCCCCAGCATTTT | CSARVRDQPQHF
TRBJ2-3 | 16 | TRBV20-1 | many | . | TGCAGTGCTAGATCGCTAGCGACTCGGCATTCGGATACGCAGTATTTT | CSARSLATRHSDTQYF
TRBJ1-2 | 15 | TRBV9 | many | TRBD1 | TGTGCCAGCAGCGAGCGGGACAGGAGCTTTAGGGGCTACACCTTC | CASSERDRSFRGYTF
TRBJ2-5 | 15 | TRBV27 | . | . | TGTGCCAGCAGTATAAACATGAGGGGCCCAGAGACCCAGTACTTC | CASSINMRGPETQYF
TRBJ2-2 | 15 | TRBV3-1 | . | TRBD1 | TGTGCCAGCAGCCCCGGACAGGGCCCAACCGGGGAGCTGTTTTTT | CASSPGQGPTGELFF
TRBJ2-7 | 14 | TRBV7-9 | . | . | TGTGCCAGCAGCTCTCGGACAGACCCCTACGAGCAGTACTTC | CASSSRTDPYEQYF
TRBJ1-5 | 14 | TRBV2 | . | . | TGTGCCACCTCACGGCTGGACCCCAATCAGCCCCAGCATTTT | CATSRLDPNQPQHF
TRBJ1-6 | 12 | TRBV2 | . | . | TGTGCCAGCAGCCCCCCAAGGGCACCCCTCCACTTT | CASSPPRAPLHF
TRBJ2-7 | 16 | TRBV28 | . | . | TGTGCCAGCAGTTTATGGGGGGGTGACCGATCCTACGAGCAGTACTTC | CASSLWGGDRSYEQYF
TRBJ2-3 | 16 | TRBV7-2 | . | TRBD1 | TGTGCCAGCAGCGGTTACAGGGGGGCGGGCACAGATACGCAGTATTTT | CASSGYRGAGTDTQYF
TRBJ2-7 | 16 | TRBV20-1 | . | TRBD2 | TGCAGTGCTAGGGGACCTATAGCGGGAGGGACCCACGAGCAGTACTTC | CSARGPIAGGTHEQYF
TRBJ1-5 | 13 | TRBV10-3 | . | . | TGTGCCATCAGCGCCGACAGGAATCAGCCCCAGCATTTT | CAISADRNQPQHF
TRBJ2-7 | 16 | TRBV5-5 | . | TRBD2 | TGTGCCAGCAGCTTGGAGGGCGGGAGGGCTGCCTACGTGCAGTACTTC | CASSLEGGRAAYVQYF
TRBJ2-5 | 13 | TRBV15 | . | . | TGTGCCACCAGCAGAGTCAGACAAGAGACCCAGTACTTC | CATSRVRQETQYF
TRBJ1-5 | 16 | TRBV28 | . | . | TGTGCCAGCAGTCCCACGCCGGGGAAGGGCAATCAGCCCCAGCATTTT | CASSPTPGKGNQPQHF
TRBJ2-3 | 15 | TRBV29-1 | few | TRBD2 | TGCAGCGTTGAGCTAGCGGGAGCGGGAACAGATACGCAGTATTTT | CSVELAGAGTDTQYF
TRBJ2-2 | 17 | TRBV7-2 | . | TRBD1 | TGTGCCAGTCAAATGGGAACAGGGGGCGCGAGTGCCGGGGAGCGGTTTTTT | CASQMGTGGASAGERFF
TRBJ2-7 | 14 | TRBV30 | . | . | TGTGCCTGGAGTGTTGGCGGGGTAAAGTACGAGCAGTACTTC | CAWSVGGVKYEQYF
TRBJ1-5 | 16 | TRBV4-1 | . | . | TGCGCCAGCAGCCCTAGGCCAGGGAGGAGACAAGAGACCCAGCATTTT | CASSPRPGRRQETQHF